The 16 T cell receptor beta chains given below trace back to one sample, sequenced in a study of blood T cell repertoires in COVID-19. The method was immunoSEQ multiplex PCR; TCRdb's version includes in-frame clones alone and lacks a portion of them. The table has 200,000 to 300,000 clones, roughly 80% seen once. The sequenced sample was PBMCs or T cells enriched from blood (not recorded which). The origin of the receptors is a woman aged 35 to 49 who had been exposed to COVID-19.

V is TRBV2 and J is TRBJ2-1; 12 nucleotides align to TRBD1. Germline V CDR1 and CDR2: SNHLY, FYNNEI. V was pared by 7 bases and J by 2 bases, with 3 bases of the junction left unmatched. This CDR3 comprises 15 residues. CDR3 amino acids: CASTGTGGAYNEQFF. The CDR3 DNA follows: TGTGCCAGCACTGGGACAGGGGGCGCCTACAATGAGCAGTTCTTC.

V is TRBV24-1 and J is TRBJ1-2; tentative D call: TRBD1 (6 bases). This CDR3 has 16 amino acids. V lost 0 bases, J lost 3 bases, and 13 bases lay in between. Germline CDR1 KGHDR, CDR2 SFDVKD. CDR3 nucleotides: TGTGCCACCAGTGATTTGCGAACAGGGTCCCACTATGGCTACACCTTC. It encodes CATSDLRTGSHYGYTF.

V gene TRBV3-1 (or the pseudogene TRBV3-2) combines with J gene TRBJ1-5; maybe TRBD1 (5 bases). Germline V gene sequence: CDR1 LGHDT, CDR2 YNNKEL (reference sequence). V was pared by 6 bases and J by 4 bases, with 13 bases between. CDR3 length equals 14 residues. CDR3 sequence (DNA): TGTGCCAGCAGTGCTTCAGGGTGGAATCAGCCCCAGCATTTT. Translation gives CASSASGWNQPQHF.

On this clone: The identical CDR3 is also encoded by other nucleotide sequences in the sample. The V gene is TRBV10-3, the J gene TRBJ2-1, with 8 bases aligning to TRBD2. The CDR3 has 16 amino acids. J was trimmed by 4 bases and V by 3 bases; bases with no gene match: 8. Germline loops: CDR1 ENHRY, CDR2 SYGVKD. The CDR3 spells CAISDRSGGSYNEQFF. CDR3 coding DNA: TGTGCCATCAGTGATAGATCGGGGGGGTCATACAATGAGCAGTTCTTC.

This clone occurred a few times. The chain couples TRBV7-3 to TRBJ2-6; 9 nucleotides agree with TRBD1. This CDR3 has 17 residues. The V gene's germline CDR1 is SGHTA and CDR2 FQGTGA. V trimming: 5 bases; J trimming: 1 base; junction bases outside the gene matches: 6. CDR3 protein: CASSKTGGASGANVLTF. For the CDR3, the DNA is TGTGCCAGCAGCAAAACAGGGGGCGCTTCTGGGGCCAACGTCCTGACTTTC.

This chain connects TRBV1 to TRBJ1-2. TRBV1 is termed a pseudogene. This CDR3 region has 17 residues. CDR3 DNA sequence: TGCACCAGCAGCCAAGAGGTATGCAGTCCGAGGCCCTATGGCTACACCTTC. It codes for CTSSQEVCSPRPYGYTF.

CDR3 region: CASSNYENGGYGYTF. The CDR3 region has the DNA TGTGCCAGCAGTAATTACGAGAACGGGGGCTATGGCTACACCTTC. V is TRBV6-5 and J is TRBJ1-2; D perhaps matches TRBD1 (5 bases). V was cut by 5 bases and J by 4 bases, with 17 bases left in between. This CDR3 has 15 amino acids. The germline V gene encodes CDR1 MNHEY and CDR2 SVGAGI.

In its sample, this clone was seen a few times. The genes are TRBV9 and TRBJ1-6; 11 nucleotides line up with TRBD1. V lost 0 bases to trimming and J lost 10 bases; unmatched junction nucleotides: 9. Germline values: CDR1 SGDLS, CDR2 YYNGEE. The CDR3 length is 17 residues. CDR3 sequence (DNA): TGTGCCAGCAGCGTAGCTCCCGGGACAGGGGGTCGCTCACCCCTCCACTTT. This sequence encodes CASSVAPGTGGRSPLHF. The full variable domain, its missing parts supplied by reference TRBV9 and TRBJ1-6, is DSGVTQTPKHLITATGQRVTLRCSPRSGDLSVYWYQQSLDQGLQFLIQYYNGEERAKGNILERFSAQQFPDLHSELNLSSLELGDSALYFCASSVAPGTGGRSPLHFGNGTRLTVT.

This chain uses TRBV18 with TRBJ1-3; the D is unclear. The CDR3 has 15 amino acids. Germline V gene data show CDR1 as KGHSH and CDR2 as LQKENI. Trimming cost V 5 bases and J 0 bases, with 11 bases left between them. The DNA for the CDR3 is TGTGCCAGCTCAGACCTAGGAAACTCTGGAAACACCATATATTTT. Its translation: CASSDLGNSGNTIYF.

The chain recombines TRBV30 with TRBJ1-4; TRBD1 matches 7 bases. With V trimmed by 3 bases and J by 4 bases, 5 bases remained unmatched. This CDR3 contains 14 residues. Germline CDR1 is GTSNPN and CDR2 is SVGIG (reference sequence). The CDR3 sequence is CAWRSGQVNEKLFF. CDR3 bases: TGTGCCTGGAGGTCCGGACAGGTTAATGAAAAACTGTTTTTT.

This rearrangement joins TRBV18 to TRBJ2-2, with TRBD1 matching over 7 bases. V shed 2 bases, J shed 4 bases, and the junction held 7 bases outside the gene matches. This CDR3 has 16 residues. CDR1 and CDR2 (germline): KGHSH, LQKENI. The DNA of the CDR3 is TGTGCCAGCTCACCATTGAAGCAGGGGGTCACCGGGGAGCTGTTTTTT. Amino acid sequence: CASSPLKQGVTGELFF.

The chain employs TRBV27 and TRBJ1-5; 7 bases fit TRBD1. CDR3 size: 13 residues. The germline V gene has CDR1 MNHEY and CDR2 SMNVEV (reference sequence). The ends lost 5 bases at V and 7 bases at J; junction bases unmatched: 5. In nucleotides, the CDR3 is TGTGCCAGCAGTCTAGGACAGGAACAGCCCCAGCATTTT. Translation gives CASSLGQEQPQHF.

The chain links TRBV3-1 (or the pseudogene TRBV3-2) to TRBJ2-3; tentative D call: TRBD2 (7 bases). The CDR3 is 17 amino acids. Germline V gives CDR1 LGHDT, CDR2 YNNKEL (reference sequence). The V end was cut by 0 bases, the J end by 3 bases, with 16 bases between. The CDR3 here is CASSQDVGGAWTDTQYF. The CDR3 nucleotides are TGTGCCAGCAGCCAAGATGTAGGGGGGGCATGGACAGATACGCAGTATTTT.

The rearrangement links TRBV2 to TRBJ1-5; unclear D gene. V shed 8 bases and J shed 1 base, with 9 bases lying between them. The germline V gene has CDR1 SNHLY and CDR2 FYNNEI. The length of the CDR3 is 13 residues. The CDR3 sequence: CASDNQSNQPQHF. The DNA for the CDR3 is TGTGCCAGCGACAACCAAAGCAATCAGCCCCAGCATTTT.

The CDR3: CASSQQTQRGAFLFF. Here the CDR3 DNA reads TGCGCCAGCAGCCAACAGACTCAGCGGGGGGCGTTCCTGTTTTTT. The gene calls are TRBV4-1 and TRBJ2-2; 9 bases align to TRBD2. Germline lookup yields CDR1 MGHRA and CDR2 YSYEKL. Trimming cost V 2 bases and J 14 bases; bases outside gene matches: 12. This CDR3 spans 15 amino acids.

A few counts support this clone. V gene TRBV19 combines with J gene TRBJ1-1; TRBD1 is a possible D gene (5 bases). Germline V gives CDR1 LNHDA, CDR2 SQIVND (reference sequence). The CDR3 totals 15 residues. Trimming removed 5 bases from V and 0 bases from J, with 13 bases in between. The CDR3 reads CASSPWGGMNTEAFF. The CDR3 coding sequence is TGTGCCAGTAGTCCCTGGGGGGGAATGAACACTGAAGCTTTCTTT.